The 25 T cell receptor beta chains below all came from one sample that was sequenced in a study of T-cell memory formation after mild COVID-19. Each CDR3 protein is one row after TCRdb ran MiXCR on the 5' RACE reads. The data show fewer than 75,000 distinct CDR3 sequences, more than 10% seen once. Sequencing was performed on PBMCs or a T cell subset sorted from them (not recorded which). The receptors shown here come from a man aged 18 to 29 who had mild COVID-19 (a few samples of this study predate the infection). Cell type and time point are not known.

This clonotype was seen at least ten times. The chain uses TRBV14 and TRBJ2-6; no clear D. Germline V gene lookup returns CDR1 SGHDN and CDR2 FVKESK. V was cut by 4 bases and J by 0 bases, with 7 bases left in between. This CDR3 spans 15 amino acids. Here the CDR3 reads CASSRGSSGANVLTF. CDR3 nucleotide sequence: TGTGCCAGCAGCCGAGGAAGCTCTGGGGCCAACGTCCTGACTTTC.

In this sample, this clonotype turned up many times. The rearrangement links TRBV20-1 to TRBJ2-7; D unresolved. Germline V gene lookup returns CDR1 DFQATT and CDR2 SNEGSKA (reference sequence). V dropped 1 base and J dropped 0 bases, with 16 bases sitting between them. The CDR3 runs 16 residues. The CDR3 protein is CSARAAVDASSYEQYV. For the CDR3, the DNA is TGCAGTGCTAGAGCTGCCGTTGACGCTAGCTCCTACGAGCAGTACGTC.

This sequence joins TRBV28 and TRBJ1-5; D ambiguous. The germline V gene has CDR1 MDHEN and CDR2 SYDVKM. With 3 bases removed from V and 0 bases from J, the gap between germline ends came to 6 bases. The CDR3 covers 14 residues. The CDR3 nucleotides read TGTGCCAGCAGTTTTGGGGATAGCAATCAGCCCCAGCATTTT. Translation: CASSFGDSNQPQHF.

In its sample, this clonotype was seen many times. This chain links TRBV7-6 with TRBJ2-5, with TRBD1 identical over 8 bases. Per germline, CDR1 SGHVS and CDR2 FNYEAQ. After removal of 1 base from V and 2 bases from J, the junction contained 6 bases not matched to a gene. The CDR3 is made up of 16 amino acids. CDR3 sequence: CASSLGGTGLQETQYF. The CDR3, as DNA: TGTGCCAGCAGCTTAGGGGGGACAGGCCTACAAGAGACCCAGTACTTC.

This clonotype was recorded a few times. This sequence joins TRBV6-2 or TRBV6-3 and TRBJ2-7; D ambiguous. CDR1 is MNHEY and CDR2 is SVGEGT in the germline V gene. The germline V and J ends were trimmed by 0 bases and 1 base, with 7 bases remaining between them. The CDR3 sequence is 14 residues long. This chain's CDR3 is CASSYSGPSYEQYV. The CDR3 DNA reads as TGTGCCAGCAGTTACTCCGGGCCTTCCTACGAGCAGTACGTC.

This clonotype was counted only a few times. The rearrangement uses TRBV5-6 and TRBJ1-2, with 8 bases identical to TRBD1. Losses at the gene ends were 4 bases for V and 3 bases for J; bases not matched to a gene: 8. Germline CDR1 and CDR2: SGHDT and YYEEEE. There are 15 residues in the CDR3. In DNA form, the CDR3 reads TGTGCCAGCAGCACCGCCGGACAGGGCTACTATGGCTACACCTTC. Protein: CASSTAGQGYYGYTF.

In its sample, this clonotype was seen many times. The rearrangement uses TRBV27 and TRBJ1-5, with 8 bases lining up with TRBD1. Germline assignment: CDR1 MNHEY and CDR2 SMNVEV (reference sequence). Trimming removed 3 bases from V and 6 bases from J; junction bases left unmatched: 7. This CDR3 contains 15 residues. The CDR3 sequence: CASSLTGVGTQPQHF. The CDR3 DNA reads as TGTGCCAGCAGTTTGACAGGGGTAGGGACTCAGCCCCAGCATTTT.

The chain links TRBV6-2 or TRBV6-3 to TRBJ2-1; 11 positions match TRBD2. J lost 5 bases, V lost 0 bases, and 9 bases had no gene match. CDR3 length: 18 amino acids. CDR1 MNHEY and CDR2 SVGEGT come from the germline V gene. The CDR3 loop reads CASSYSASGGRRNNEQFF. CDR3 DNA sequence: TGTGCCAGCAGTTACTCTGCTAGCGGGGGGAGGAGGAACAATGAGCAGTTCTTC.

The chain is built from TRBV6-2 or TRBV6-3 and TRBJ2-2; 11 nucleotides match TRBD2. Germline CDR1 reads MNHEY; CDR2 reads SVGEGT. This CDR3 contains 19 residues. Losses at the gene ends were 6 bases for V and 7 bases for J; bases not matched to a gene: 19. CDR3 sequence reads: CASRPRLAGFQGGDGELFF. For the CDR3, the DNA is TGTGCCAGCAGACCAAGACTAGCGGGATTTCAAGGGGGCGACGGGGAGCTGTTTTTT.

This clonotype was seen a handful of times. The chain uses TRBV12-3 or TRBV12-4 and TRBJ1-5, with TRBD1 matching 7 bases. The CDR3 has 14 residues. Trimming cost V 6 bases and J 6 bases; bases outside gene matches: 8. The CDR3 bases are TGTGCCAGCAGGACCACAGGGGTAGGTCAGCCCCAGCATTTT. Its translation: CASRTTGVGQPQHF.

The chain uses TRBV6-2 or TRBV6-3 and TRBJ1-5, with 8 bases matching TRBD1. This CDR3 has 15 residues. CDR1 is MNHEY, CDR2 SVGEGT, per germline. The junction had 6 bases not matched to a gene; V was cut back by 6 bases and J by 2 bases. In nucleotides, the CDR3 is TGTGCCAGCAGACCAGGGGGCATGGGCAATCAGCCCCAGCATTTT. It translates to CASRPGGMGNQPQHF.

The chain uses TRBV6-2 or TRBV6-3 and TRBJ1-5; D possibly corresponds to TRBD1 (5 bases). The CDR3 is made up of 17 amino acids. Germline assignment: CDR1 MNHEY and CDR2 SVGEGT. The V end lost 4 bases, the J end lost 7 bases, and 23 bases lay between the germline ends. For the CDR3, the DNA is TGTGCCAGCAGTTCTCGGACCCGGGGGACCCTTCAGCAGCCCCAGCATTTT. Protein product: CASSSRTRGTLQQPQHF.

The chain employs TRBV6-2 or TRBV6-3 and TRBJ1-1; D is perhaps TRBD1 (6 bases). The germline CDR1 and CDR2 sequences are MNHEY and SVGEGT. Deletions cut 8 bases from V and 5 bases from J, with 18 bases between. The CDR3 covers 14 residues. CDR3: CASEPVWGQTEAFF. For the CDR3, the DNA is TGTGCCAGCGAACCTGTTTGGGGGCAAACTGAAGCTTTCTTT.

The chain recombines TRBV20-1 with TRBJ1-5; D is ambiguous. The CDR3 extends over 13 amino acids. V was pared by 3 bases and J by 1 base, with 7 bases between. Per the germline V gene, CDR1 is DFQATT and CDR2 is SNEGSKA (reference sequence). The CDR3 sequence is CSARSGSNQPQHF. The CDR3 nucleotides read TGCAGTGCTAGGTCGGGGAGCAATCAGCCCCAGCATTTT.

This clonotype was detected a few times. This chain joins TRBV20-1 and TRBJ2-7, with D perhaps matching TRBD2 (5 bases). Germline CDR1 and CDR2: DFQATT and SNEGSKA (reference sequence). The V end lost 3 bases, the J end lost 2 bases, and 11 bases lay between the germline ends. This CDR3 region has 13 residues. The CDR3 here is CSASRTGTYEQYF. The CDR3 nucleotides are TGCAGTGCTAGTCGGACGGGGACCTACGAGCAGTACTTC.

This clonotype was observed a few times. The chain is built from TRBV7-6 and TRBJ1-5; possible D gene TRBD1, 6 bases. The CDR3 consists of 15 residues. CDR1 SGHVS and CDR2 FNYEAQ come from the germline V gene. Trimming took off 5 bases at V and 3 bases at J, with 14 bases between the two ends. The CDR3 loop reads CASSPRAGVNQPQHF. The CDR3, as DNA: TGTGCCAGCAGCCCTAGGGCAGGGGTCAATCAGCCCCAGCATTTT.

The rearrangement links TRBV20-1 to TRBJ1-2, with 7 nucleotides matching TRBD1. This CDR3 is built from 13 residues. Germline CDR1 reads DFQATT; CDR2 reads SNEGSKA (reference sequence). After removal of 6 bases from V and 4 bases from J, the junction contained 8 bases not matched to a gene. The CDR3 region has the DNA TGCAGTGCACGGGACAGAAGCCCCTATGGCTACACCTTC. The encoded protein is CSARDRSPYGYTF.

This clonotype has at least ten counts. The chain joins TRBV6-5 to TRBJ1-1; D not certain. Trimming cost V 7 bases and J 3 bases, with 9 bases left between them. This CDR3 has 12 amino acids. Germline V gene data show CDR1 as MNHEY and CDR2 as SVGAGI. The CDR3 region has the DNA TGTGCCAGCACCAACGGGGACACTGAAGCTTTCTTT. Translated: CASTNGDTEAFF.

CDR3 DNA sequence: TGCAGTGCCGGGGGGGGCACAGATACGCAGTATTTT. This translates into CSAGGGTDTQYF. V usage is TRBV20-1 and J usage is TRBJ2-3; 8 positions match TRBD2. Germline CDR1 and CDR2: DFQATT and SNEGSKA (reference sequence). This CDR3 contains 12 residues. J was trimmed by 1 base and V by 6 bases; bases with no gene match: 0.

This clonotype showed up just a few times. The chain carries TRBV7-9 and TRBJ1-6; perhaps TRBD1 as D (5 bases). Trimming stripped 0 bases from V and 8 bases from J, with 11 bases between. Germline CDR1 is SEHNR and CDR2 is FQNEAQ (reference sequence). CDR3 length equals 15 residues. CDR3 protein: CASSLAETADSPLHF. The CDR3 DNA reads as TGTGCCAGCAGCTTAGCGGAGACAGCCGATTCACCCCTCCACTTT.

There are many counts of this clonotype. V gene TRBV5-5 combines with J gene TRBJ2-3; TRBD2 agrees at 10 bases. The V segment lost 8 bases and the J segment 1 base; nucleotides outside the gene matches: 1. This CDR3 is 13 amino acids long. Germline loops: CDR1 SGHKS, CDR2 YYEKEE (reference sequence). The DNA of the CDR3 is TGTGCCAGTGGACTAGCGGGCACAGATACGCAGTATTTT. Protein product: CASGLAGTDTQYF.

This clonotype came up a few times. The gene calls are TRBV5-1 and TRBJ1-4; D is perhaps TRBD1 (6 bases). V was clipped by 0 bases and J by 4 bases, with 16 bases between them. This CDR3 has 17 residues. From germline, CDR1 is SGHRS and CDR2 YFSETQ. CDR3 region: CASSLEFGGQLNEKLFF. CDR3 sequence (DNA): TGCGCCAGCAGCTTGGAGTTTGGGGGGCAACTTAATGAAAAACTGTTTTTT. The full variable domain, in which reference TRBV5-1 and TRBJ1-4 provide the parts outside the CDR3, is KAGVTQTPRYLIKTRGQQVTLSCSPISGHRSVSWYQQTPGQGLQFLFEYFSETQRNKGNFPGRFSGRQFSNSRSEMNVSTLELGDSALYLCASSLEFGGQLNEKLFFGSGTQLSVL.

The gene calls are TRBV7-2 and TRBJ2-5; TRBD1 might be the D (6 bases). Germline lookup yields CDR1 SGHTA and CDR2 FQGNSA. The CDR3 contains 14 residues. V lost 3 bases, J lost 5 bases, and 13 bases lay in between. The DNA for the CDR3 is TGTGCCAGCAGCTTGGGTCAGGGGTGGGAGACCCAGTACTTC. Amino acid sequence: CASSLGQGWETQYF.

The chain has TRBV12-3 or TRBV12-4 and TRBJ1-5, with a weak D call TRBD1 (6 bases). The CDR3 is 13 residues long. V lost 4 bases and J lost 7, with 11 bases in between. CDR3 nucleotides: TGTGCCAGCAGTTACAGGGAGGGGCAGCCCCAGCATTTT. Translation: CASSYREGQPQHF.

This clonotype showed up just a few times. This rearrangement joins TRBV20-1 to TRBJ1-6, with D hard to call. The CDR3 sequence is 12 residues long. The ends were cut back, 4 bases at V and 9 bases at J, with 10 bases in the middle. Germline CDR1 DFQATT, CDR2 SNEGSKA (reference sequence). In nucleotides, the CDR3 is TGCAGTGCTAAGGACGGAACTTCACCCCTCCACTTT. It is translated as CSAKDGTSPLHF.